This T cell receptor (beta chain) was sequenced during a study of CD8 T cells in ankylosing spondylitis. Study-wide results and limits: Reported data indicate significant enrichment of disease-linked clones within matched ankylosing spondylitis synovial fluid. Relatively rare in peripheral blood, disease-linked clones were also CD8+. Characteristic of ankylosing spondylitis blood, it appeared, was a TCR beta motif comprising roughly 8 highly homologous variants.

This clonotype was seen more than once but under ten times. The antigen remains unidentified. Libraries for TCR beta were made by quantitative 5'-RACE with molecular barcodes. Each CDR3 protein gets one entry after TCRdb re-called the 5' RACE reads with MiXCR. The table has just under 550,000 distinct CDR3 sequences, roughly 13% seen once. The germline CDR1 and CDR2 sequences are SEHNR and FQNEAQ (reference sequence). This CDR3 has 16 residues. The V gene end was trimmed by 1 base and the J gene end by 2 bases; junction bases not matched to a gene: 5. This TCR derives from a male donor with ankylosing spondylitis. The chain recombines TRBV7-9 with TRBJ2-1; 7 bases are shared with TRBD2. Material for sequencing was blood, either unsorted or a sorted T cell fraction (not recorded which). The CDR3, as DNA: TGTGCCAGCAGCTTAGGACCGGGAGGTCCCTACAATGAGCAGTTCTTC. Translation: CASSLGPGGPYNEQFF.